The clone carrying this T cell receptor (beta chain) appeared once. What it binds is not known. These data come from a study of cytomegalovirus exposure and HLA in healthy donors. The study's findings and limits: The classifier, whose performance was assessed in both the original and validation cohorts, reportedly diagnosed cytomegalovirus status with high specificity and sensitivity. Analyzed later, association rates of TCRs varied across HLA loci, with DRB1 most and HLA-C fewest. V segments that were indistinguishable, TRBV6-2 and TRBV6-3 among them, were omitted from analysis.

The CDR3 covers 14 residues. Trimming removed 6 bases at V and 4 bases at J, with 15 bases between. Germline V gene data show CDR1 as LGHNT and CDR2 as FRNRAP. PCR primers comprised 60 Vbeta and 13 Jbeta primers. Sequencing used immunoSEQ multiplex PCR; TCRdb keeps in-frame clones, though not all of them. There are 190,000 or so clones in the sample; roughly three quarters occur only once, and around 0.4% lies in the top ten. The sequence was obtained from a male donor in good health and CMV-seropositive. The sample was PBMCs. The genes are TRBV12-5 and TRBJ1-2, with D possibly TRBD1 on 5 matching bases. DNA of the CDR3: TGTGCTAGTGGGCAGGCGGGGGGAGTCTATGGCTACACCTTC. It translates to CASGQAGGVYGYTF.